In its sample, the clone carrying this T cell receptor (beta chain) was seen a few times. This specimen comes from a study of T cells after posttransplantation cyclophosphamide. V shed 7 bases and J 4 bases; nucleotides not matched to a gene: 4. Germline assignment: CDR1 MGHDK and CDR2 SYGVNS. CDR3 size: 14 residues. Repertoires were generated with immunoSEQ multiplex PCR, while TCRdb's copy carries only in-frame clones and drops some. The specimen gives about 39,000 clones without singletons; the ten biggest hold about 4.2%. This TCR came from a woman aged 45-65 years in good health and a related stem cell transplant donor. The chain links TRBV25-1 to TRBJ2-1, with 10 bases matching TRBD1. Material: PBMCs. CDR3 sequence: CASKDRGLYNEQFF. The CDR3 nucleotides read TGTGCCAGCAAAGACAGGGGGCTGTACAATGAGCAGTTCTTC.